The rows below give T cell receptor beta chains drawn from one sample of a study of blood T cell repertoires in COVID-19. Some clones are missing from TCRdb's copy, which holds only in-frame ones; the method was immunoSEQ multiplex PCR. The sample lists approximately 140,000 clones, over 75% occurring once. Sequencing input: peripheral blood. The receptors come from a man aged 60 to 75 with active or convalescent COVID-19. CDR3s include the opening cysteine and the closing phenylalanine or tryptophan. A D gene is named only where the DNA matches it firmly. Size tells how often a clone was seen (once, few, many) or the class of an expanded clone, and some rows leave it out.

D gene	clone size	V gene	J gene	CDR3 DNA	CDR3 protein
.	few	TRBV7-8	TRBJ2-2	TGTGCCAGCCCCGAACGGGGGACCGGGGAGCTGTTTTTT	CASPERGTGELFF
.	.	TRBV28	TRBJ2-1	TGTGCCAGCACCCCGGGTGTGGGTGAGCAGTTCTTC	CASTPGVGEQFF
TRBD1	.	TRBV28	TRBJ1-4	TGTGCCAGTAAGACAGGGACAGATGAAAAACTGTTTTTT	CASKTGTDEKLFF
.	.	TRBV5-8	TRBJ2-7	TGTGCCAGCAGCTTGTCTCCAGGAACCTACGAGCAGTACTTC	CASSLSPGTYEQYF
.	once	TRBV3-1/TRBV3-2	TRBJ1-1	TGTGCCAGCAGGGGCCGGAATATAGGGGCTTACGCTTTCTTT	CASRGRNIGAYAFF
.	.	TRBV28	TRBJ2-7	TGTGCCGCAATGCGGGGCCGTGCCTACGAGCAGTACTTC	CAAMRGRAYEQYF
.	.	TRBV6-5	TRBJ1-1	TGTGCCAGCGGGGGGTTGGGAGTTGGAACTGAAGCTTTCTTT	CASGGLGVGTEAFF
.	.	TRBV29-1	TRBJ1-6	TGCAGCGTTCTGGACGGAGGAACAGATTCACCCCTCCACTTT	CSVLDGGTDSPLHF
.	.	TRBV6-4	TRBJ2-2	TGTGCCAGCAAACCGACAGTGAACACCGGGGAGCTGTTTTTT	CASKPTVNTGELFF
TRBD2	.	TRBV24-1	TRBJ2-1	TGTGCCACCAGTGATCCACAAGCGGGGTCCTACAATGAGCAGTTCTTC	CATSDPQAGSYNEQFF
.	.	TRBV6-6	TRBJ1-1	TGTGCCAGTGAGGACGGAGGCACTGAAGCTTTCTTT	CASEDGGTEAFF
TRBD1	.	TRBV6-1	TRBJ2-7	TGTGCCAGCAGTGAATCGACAGGGGGATACGAGCAGTACTTC	CASSESTGGYEQYF
TRBD1	.	TRBV7-2	TRBJ1-5	TGTGCCAGCAGCGCCGGCCGGGACAGGGGCAAGCAGCCCCAGCATTTT	CASSAGRDRGKQPQHF
.	once	TRBV6-5	TRBJ1-3	TGTGCCAGCAGCGCCCTAGGCAACACCATATATTTT	CASSALGNTIYF